These T cell receptor beta chains were read from a single sample in a study of blood T cell repertoires in COVID-19. Generated by immunoSEQ multiplex PCR, the TCRdb table keeps only in-frame clones and is missing some. Of approximately 210,000 clones listed, 83% are singletons. The sample consisted of peripheral blood. These receptors were collected from a woman aged 40 to 50 with active or convalescent COVID-19. The CDR3 runs from the conserved cysteine through the conserved F or W. The D gene is left open where the match is weak. The size field is filled for only some rows; it gives once, few, many or a size class.

D: .; V: TRBV5-4; J: TRBJ1-1; size: .; CDR3: CASSGQGRMNTEAFF; DNA: TGTGCCAGCAGCGGGCAGGGCAGAATGAACACTGAAGCTTTCTTT
D: TRBD2; V: TRBV5-5; J: TRBJ2-7; size: .; CDR3: CASSHPGEGSSYEQYF; DNA: TGTGCCAGCAGCCATCCCGGGGAGGGAAGCTCCTACGAGCAGTACTTC
D: .; V: TRBV19; J: TRBJ1-5; size: .; CDR3: CASSMRTNQPQHF; DNA: TGTGCCAGTAGTATGCGCACCAATCAGCCCCAGCATTTT
D: TRBD1; V: TRBV25-1; J: TRBJ2-3; size: .; CDR3: CASSEQDRVEQYF; DNA: TGTGCCAGCAGTGAACAGGACAGGGTAGAGCAGTATTTT
D: .; V: TRBV29-1; J: TRBJ1-1; size: .; CDR3: CSVEDMQFPGLGQMNTEAFF; DNA: TGCAGCGTTGAAGATATGCAATTCCCCGGCTTAGGACAGATGAACACTGAAGCTTTCTTT
D: TRBD1; V: TRBV9; J: TRBJ1-1; size: .; CDR3: CASSAGTVNTEAFF; DNA: TGTGCCAGCAGCGCGGGGACAGTCAACACTGAAGCTTTCTTT
D: TRBD1; V: TRBV6-1; J: TRBJ1-5; size: .; CDR3: CASSALTGGNSNQPQHF; DNA: TGTGCCAGCAGTGCTCTGACAGGGGGGAATAGCAATCAGCCCCAGCATTTT
D: .; V: TRBV19; J: TRBJ1-2; size: .; CDR3: CASSVSTEPYGYTF; DNA: TGTGCCAGTAGTGTCTCGACAGAGCCCTATGGCTACACCTTC
D: .; V: TRBV7-9; J: TRBJ1-1; size: .; CDR3: CASSAQASNTEAFF; DNA: TGTGCCAGCAGCGCTCAGGCGTCGAACACTGAAGCTTTCTTT
D: TRBD2; V: TRBV30; J: TRBJ2-1; size: .; CDR3: CAWSIAGGGGEQFF; DNA: TGTGCCTGGTCGATAGCGGGAGGAGGAGGTGAGCAGTTCTTC
D: .; V: TRBV24-1; J: TRBJ1-2; size: .; CDR3: CATSYRENYGYTF; DNA: TGTGCCACCAGTTACAGGGAAAACTATGGCTACACCTTC
D: TRBD1; V: TRBV5-1; J: TRBJ1-4; size: .; CDR3: CASSAGTGINEKLFF; DNA: TGCGCCAGCAGCGCTGGGACAGGGATTAATGAAAAACTGTTTTTT
D: .; V: TRBV24-1; J: TRBJ1-1; size: .; CDR3: CATTTRVGAVTEAFF; DNA: TGTGCCACCACGACCCGGGTAGGGGCGGTCACTGAAGCTTTCTTT
D: .; V: TRBV3-1/TRBV3-2; J: TRBJ2-5; size: .; CDR3: CASSPEQETQYF; DNA: TGTGCCAGCAGCCCCGAGCAAGAGACCCAGTACTTC
D: TRBD2; V: TRBV19; J: TRBJ2-2; size: once; CDR3: CASRVGLASSGELFF; DNA: TGTGCCAGTAGGGTGGGACTAGCCTCATCCGGGGAGCTGTTTTTT
D: TRBD1; V: TRBV25-1; J: TRBJ1-6; size: once; CDR3: CASSEFPGTVNSPLHF; DNA: TGTGCCAGCAGTGAATTTCCCGGGACAGTGAATTCACCCCTCCACTTT
D: .; V: TRBV12-3/TRBV12-4; J: TRBJ1-1; size: once; CDR3: CASSLILRFEAFF; DNA: TGTGCCAGCAGTTTAATCCTACGGTTTGAAGCTTTCTTT
D: TRBD2; V: TRBV9; J: TRBJ2-5; size: .; CDR3: CASSWSSGGPSETQYF; DNA: TGTGCCAGCAGCTGGTCTAGCGGGGGGCCATCAGAGACCCAGTACTTC
D: .; V: TRBV6-5; J: TRBJ1-6; size: few; CDR3: CASEGYNSPLHF; DNA: TGTGCCAGCGAGGGCTATAATTCACCCCTCCACTTT
D: .; V: TRBV19; J: TRBJ1-1; size: .; CDR3: CASSIEQGTEAFF; DNA: TGTGCCAGTAGTATAGAACAGGGTACTGAAGCTTTCTTT
D: .; V: TRBV21-1; J: TRBJ2-1; size: few; CDR3: CASSKKQGIEFF; DNA: TGTGCCAGCAGCAAAAAACAGGGGATCGAGTTCTTC
D: TRBD1; V: TRBV19; J: TRBJ1-5; size: .; CDR3: CASSPLTGGNQPQHF; DNA: TGTGCCAGTAGTCCCCTGACAGGGGGCAATCAGCCCCAGCATTTT
D: TRBD2; V: TRBV30; J: TRBJ2-3; size: .; CDR3: CAGIAGGTDTQYF; DNA: TGTGCCGGTATAGCGGGGGGCACAGATACGCAGTATTTT
D: .; V: TRBV19; J: TRBJ2-1; size: .; CDR3: CASRTPRGDSYNEQFF; DNA: TGTGCCAGTAGGACGCCGCGGGGAGACTCCTACAATGAGCAGTTCTTC
D: TRBD1; V: TRBV30; J: TRBJ1-4; size: .; CDR3: CAWRLTGRNEKLFF; DNA: TGTGCCTGGAGATTGACAGGGCGGAATGAAAAACTGTTTTTT
D: .; V: TRBV27; J: TRBJ2-3; size: .; CDR3: CASSPETSYGGDTQYF; DNA: TGTGCCAGCAGTCCCGAAACAAGCTACGGCGGGGATACGCAGTATTTT
D: .; V: TRBV5-5; J: TRBJ1-1; size: few; CDR3: CASSFQGTEAFF; DNA: TGTGCCAGCAGCTTTCAGGGCACTGAAGCTTTCTTT
D: TRBD1; V: TRBV29-1; J: TRBJ1-2; size: .; CDR3: CSLRQGKSGYTF; DNA: TGCAGCCTACGACAGGGTAAGAGTGGCTACACCTTC
D: .; V: TRBV28; J: TRBJ2-7; size: .; CDR3: CASSSHFEQYF; DNA: TGTGCCAGCAGTTCCCATTTCGAGCAGTACTTC
D: .; V: TRBV6-2/TRBV6-3; J: TRBJ2-3; size: .; CDR3: CASSYGFVWAADTQYF; DNA: TGTGCCAGCAGTTACGGTTTCGTGTGGGCCGCAGATACGCAGTATTTT
D: .; V: TRBV7-9; J: TRBJ1-5; size: .; CDR3: CASSLEGPARVDQPQHF; DNA: TGTGCCAGCAGCTTAGAGGGGCCTGCTAGGGTCGATCAGCCCCAGCATTTT
D: .; V: TRBV5-1; J: TRBJ2-1; size: .; CDR3: CASSEGASAYNEQFF; DNA: TGCGCCAGCAGCGAGGGGGCTAGCGCCTACAATGAGCAGTTCTTC
D: TRBD1; V: TRBV30; J: TRBJ1-2; size: .; CDR3: CAWTSDARQGIYYGYTF; DNA: TGTGCCTGGACTTCCGACGCGAGACAGGGGATATACTATGGCTACACCTTC
D: TRBD1; V: TRBV19; J: TRBJ1-5; size: .; CDR3: CASSIVDWTGGLQPQHF; DNA: TGTGCCAGTAGTATAGTCGATTGGACAGGGGGTCTTCAGCCCCAGCATTTT
D: .; V: TRBV20-1; J: TRBJ1-5; size: .; CDR3: CSASRGLSNQPQHF; DNA: TGCAGTGCTAGTCGCGGGTTGAGCAATCAGCCCCAGCATTTT
D: .; V: TRBV4-3; J: TRBJ1-5; size: .; CDR3: CASSRKKGLNQPQHF; DNA: TGCGCCAGCAGCCGAAAGAAGGGGTTAAATCAGCCCCAGCATTTT
D: TRBD2; V: TRBV18; J: TRBJ2-7; size: few; CDR3: CASSPRGTSVPYEQYF; DNA: TGTGCCAGCTCACCACGGGGGACTAGCGTACCGTACGAGCAGTACTTC
D: TRBD1; V: TRBV7-9; J: TRBJ2-7; size: .; CDR3: CASSPRTGTPSYEQYF; DNA: TGTGCCAGCAGCCCAAGGACAGGGACCCCCTCCTACGAGCAGTACTTC
D: .; V: TRBV10-3; J: TRBJ1-2; size: few; CDR3: CAISVSSQSGYGYTF; DNA: TGTGCCATCAGTGTAAGCAGCCAGTCAGGCTATGGCTACACCTTC
D: .; V: TRBV19; J: TRBJ1-1; size: .; CDR3: CASSIGGAGTEAFF; DNA: TGTGCCAGTAGTATTGGGGGCGCGGGCACTGAAGCTTTCTTT
D: TRBD1; V: TRBV7-2; J: TRBJ2-3; size: .; CDR3: CASSKNTGGAVTDTQYF; DNA: TGTGCCAGCAGCAAGAACACAGGGGGCGCCGTCACAGATACGCAGTATTTT
D: .; V: TRBV11-3; J: TRBJ2-7; size: .; CDR3: CASSSGTVADEQYF; DNA: TGTGCCAGCAGCTCAGGGACCGTAGCGGACGAGCAGTACTTC
D: .; V: TRBV20-1; J: TRBJ2-6; size: .; CDR3: CSASSRSGANVLTF; DNA: TGCAGTGCTAGTTCTCGCTCTGGGGCCAACGTCCTGACTTTC
D: .; V: TRBV5-1; J: TRBJ1-4; size: once; CDR3: CASSLGQGFNEKLFF; DNA: TGCGCCAGCAGCTTGGGGCAGGGGTTTAATGAAAAACTGTTTTTT
D: .; V: TRBV27; J: TRBJ2-7; size: few; CDR3: CASSSPGEYSYEQYF; DNA: TGTGCCAGCAGTTCACCAGGGGAGTATTCCTACGAGCAGTACTTC